The 25 T cell receptor beta chains given below trace back to one sample, sequenced in a study of cytomegalovirus exposure and HLA in healthy donors. 13 Jbeta primers and 60 Vbeta primers were used for the PCR. Data came from immunoSEQ multiplex PCR; TCRdb stores just in-frame clones and leaves some out. The sample consists of tens of thousands of clones, 60% to 85% of them appearing once. Sample: PBMCs. The receptors here all came from a woman between 40 and 50 years old in good health and CMV-seropositive.

The gene calls are TRBV9 and TRBJ2-6; maybe TRBD1 (5 bases). The CDR3 spans 16 residues. The germline gives CDR1 SGDLS, CDR2 YYNGEE. V lost 5 bases, J lost 1 base, and 13 bases lay in between. CDR3 in amino acids: CASRSTGLSGANVLTF. CDR3 DNA sequence: TGTGCCAGCAGGTCAACAGGTTTATCTGGGGCCAACGTCCTGACTTTC.

This clone was observed a handful of times. This chain links TRBV30 with TRBJ2-4, with 8 bases identical to TRBD1. The V gene's germline CDR1 is GTSNPN and CDR2 SVGIG (reference sequence). J gave up 6 bases and V 2 bases, and 3 bases lay outside the gene matches. CDR3 length: 13 amino acids. The CDR3 sequence: CAWSRQGLNIQYF. CDR3 sequence (DNA): TGTGCCTGGAGTAGACAGGGGTTAAACATTCAGTACTTC.

This clone was recorded a few times. The chain carries TRBV21-1 and TRBJ1-1; TRBD1 was called by the table and not checked on the DNA. TRBV21-1 is annotated as a pseudogene. CDR3 length: 17 amino acids. The CDR3 reads CASSNSLDRRMNTEAFF. CDR3 in DNA: TGTGCCAGCAGCAATTCTTTGGACAGAAGGATGAACACTGAAGCTTTCTTT.

The chain has TRBV29-1 and TRBJ1-2; D unclear. The CDR3 length is 12 residues. CDR1 SQVTM and CDR2 ANQGSEA come from the germline V gene. V lost 6 bases to trimming and J lost 0 bases, with 8 bases between them. CDR3 sequence: CSVLSPNYGYTF. In DNA form, the CDR3 reads TGCAGCGTGCTCAGTCCTAACTATGGCTACACCTTC.

With regard to this clone: An end of the junction does not agree with germline; a read error may underlie this. The chain couples TRBV13 to TRBJ1-2; a weak D match, TRBD1 (6 bases). This CDR3 has 11 residues. Germline CDR1 PRHDT, CDR2 FYEKMQ (reference sequence). This chain's CDR3 is CASNLGDSYTF. CDR3 DNA sequence: TGTGCCAGCAACTTAGGGGACAGCTACACCTTC.

The chain couples TRBV5-1 to TRBJ2-7; D is unclear. V lost 4 bases and J 3 bases, leaving 20 bases between the germline ends. The CDR3 is 16 residues long. Per germline, CDR1 SGHRS and CDR2 YFSETQ. The CDR3 spells CASSLPKEQFLYEQYF. The CDR3 DNA follows: TGCGCCAGCAGCCTGCCAAAGGAACAGTTTCTCTACGAGCAGTACTTC.

The V call is TRBV7-3, the J call TRBJ2-2; 7 nucleotides match TRBD2. V trimming: 5 bases; J trimming: 5 bases; junction bases outside the gene matches: 11. Per the germline V gene, CDR1 is SGHTA and CDR2 is FQGTGA. The CDR3 is 16 amino acids. CDR3: CASSPSGTTITGELFF. CDR3 nucleotide sequence: TGTGCCAGCAGCCCGTCAGGGACTACGATTACCGGGGAGCTGTTTTTT.

This clone was seen only once. The CDR3 protein is CASSSASGTDTQYF. The CDR3 DNA follows: TGCGCCAGCAGTTCGGCTAGCGGCACAGATACGCAGTATTTT. This rearrangement joins TRBV5-1 to TRBJ2-3, with D maybe TRBD2 (6 bases). The CDR3 covers 14 residues. Per germline, CDR1 SGHRS and CDR2 YFSETQ. The V and J ends lost 5 bases and 1 base respectively, with 11 bases between them. The full variable domain, in which reference TRBV5-1 and TRBJ2-3 provide the parts outside the CDR3, is KAGVTQTPRYLIKTRGQQVTLSCSPISGHRSVSWYQQTPGQGLQFLFEYFSETQRNKGNFPGRFSGRQFSNSRSEMNVSTLELGDSALYLCASSSASGTDTQYFGPGTRLTVL.

This clone has a handful of counts. This chain joins TRBV19 and TRBJ2-1, with 8 bases that match TRBD2. The CDR3 is made up of 14 amino acids. Looked up from germline, CDR1 is LNHDA and CDR2 is SQIVND (reference sequence). V dropped 6 bases and J dropped 9; count of bases not matched to a gene: 10. The CDR3 spells CASSTTLAAGEQFF. CDR3 nucleotide sequence: TGTGCCAGTAGCACTACACTAGCGGCGGGTGAGCAGTTCTTC.

Only one count was recorded for this clone. The chain links TRBV30 to TRBJ2-4, with 7 bases lining up with TRBD2. V dropped 4 bases and J dropped 3; count of bases not matched to a gene: 6. The CDR3 has 14 residues. CDR1 and CDR2 from the germline V gene are GTSNPN and SVGIG (reference sequence). CDR3 sequence: CAWTSSGNKNIQYF. The CDR3 DNA is TGTGCCTGGACTTCAAGCGGGAACAAAAACATTCAGTACTTC.

The chain links TRBV6-5 to TRBJ2-1, with D possibly being TRBD2 (6 bases). This CDR3 is 15 amino acids long. Germline assignment: CDR1 MNHEY and CDR2 SVGAGI. The V and J ends lost 6 bases and 4 bases respectively, with 16 bases between them. The CDR3 reads CASSQGLLNYNEQFF. CDR3 DNA sequence: TGTGCCAGCAGCCAAGGACTACTAAATTACAATGAGCAGTTCTTC.

The chain's CDR3 is CASSFTTGVTDTQYF. The CDR3 DNA is TGCGCCAGCAGCTTCACTACAGGCGTCACAGATACGCAGTATTTT. The chain links TRBV5-1 to TRBJ2-3, with D possibly matching TRBD1 (5 bases). The V end was cut by 2 bases, the J end by 2 bases, with 12 bases between. CDR1 is SGHRS and CDR2 is YFSETQ in the germline V gene. The CDR3 totals 15 residues.

The J gene is TRBJ1-2, the V gene TRBV28, with 9 bases identical to TRBD1. This CDR3 is 15 amino acids long. With 5 bases clipped from V and 5 bases from J, the junction kept 9 bases outside the gene matches. CDR1 and CDR2 from the germline V gene are MDHEN and SYDVKM. The CDR3 DNA is TGTGCCAGCAGTACTCCGGAGGGACAGGGTTATGGCTACACCTTC. Translating gives CASSTPEGQGYGYTF.

This chain uses TRBV2 with TRBJ2-7, with a possible D match to TRBD2 (6 bases). The CDR3 extends over 13 amino acids. Germline CDR1 and CDR2: SNHLY and FYNNEI. V was cut by 7 bases and J by 3 bases, with 13 bases left in between. Here the CDR3 reads CASNEGTYYEQYF. The CDR3 region has the DNA TGTGCCAGCAACGAAGGGACTTACTACGAGCAGTACTTC.

The rearrangement uses TRBV6-1 and TRBJ1-4; D is perhaps TRBD1 (5 bases). V gave up 7 bases and J gave up 0 bases, with 9 bases separating them. The CDR3 extends over 14 amino acids. CDR1 and CDR2 (germline): MNHNS, SASEGT. Here the CDR3 DNA reads TGTGCCAGCACCCGGACAACAACTAATGAAAAACTGTTTTTT. It specifies CASTRTTTNEKLFF.

The gene calls are TRBV4-1 and TRBJ2-7; 7 bases agree with TRBD2. After removal of 0 bases from V and 9 bases from J, the junction contained 5 bases not matched to a gene. Germline CDR1 reads MGHRA; CDR2 reads YSYEKL. The CDR3 contains 13 residues. CDR3 sequence reads: CASSQEGGKGQYF. DNA of the CDR3: TGCGCCAGCAGCCAAGAGGGGGGGAAGGGGCAGTACTTC.

J is TRBJ2-1 and V is TRBV29-1; tentatively, D is TRBD2 (6 bases). In germline, CDR1 is SQVTM, CDR2 ANQGSEA. This CDR3 has 13 amino acids. The germline V and J ends were trimmed by 8 bases and 5 bases, with 16 bases remaining between them. CDR3: CSMGGGRNNEQFF. The CDR3 nucleotides read TGCAGCATGGGGGGTGGTCGGAACAATGAGCAGTTCTTC.

The V call is TRBV29-1, the J call TRBJ2-2; 7 bases align to TRBD1. The CDR3 extends over 14 amino acids. Germline V gives CDR1 SQVTM, CDR2 ANQGSEA. V lost 7 bases to trimming and J lost 1 base; unmatched junction nucleotides: 6. This CDR3 reads CSAPGGLNTGELFF. CDR3 bases: TGCAGCGCCCCAGGGGGTCTGAACACCGGGGAGCTGTTTTTT.

The chain couples TRBV4-3 to TRBJ2-7, with D perhaps matching TRBD2 (8 bases). The V gene lost 0 bases and the J gene lost 2 bases, with 17 bases spanning the gap. This CDR3 has 17 amino acids. Germline CDR1 LGHNA, CDR2 YSLEER. CDR3 sequence (DNA): TGCGCCAGCAGCCAAGACGGGGGGGGGACAGCGGCCTACGAGCAGTACTTC. Its translation is CASSQDGGGTAAYEQYF.

V and J are TRBV5-1 and TRBJ2-7, with 8 bases lining up with TRBD2. The CDR3 covers 14 residues. Germline V gene lookup returns CDR1 SGHRS and CDR2 YFSETQ. V lost 1 base and J lost 0; bases outside the gene matches: 0. The CDR3 DNA follows: TGCGCCAGCAGCTTGAGCGGGAGCTCCTACGAGCAGTACTTC. This gives the protein CASSLSGSSYEQYF.

The rearrangement joins TRBV7-3 to TRBJ2-3, with TRBD2 matching 8 bases. This CDR3 contains 13 residues. With 7 bases clipped from V and 2 bases from J, the junction kept 2 bases outside the gene matches. CDR1 SGHTA and CDR2 FQGTGA come from the germline V gene. The CDR3 loop reads CASNGGATDTQYF. The CDR3 DNA is TGTGCCAGCAACGGGGGGGCCACAGATACGCAGTATTTT. Drawing the rest from reference TRBV7-3 and TRBJ2-3, the complete variable domain is GAGVSQTPSNKVTEKGKYVELRCDPISGHTALYWYRQSLGQGPEFLIYFQGTGAADDSGLPNDRFFAVRPEGSVSTLKIQRTERGDSAVYLCASNGGATDTQYFGPGTRLTVL.

The chain combines TRBV27 with TRBJ1-2; D call uncertain. The ends were cut back, 5 bases at V and 6 bases at J, with 16 bases in the middle. The CDR3 sequence is 14 residues long. The germline gives CDR1 MNHEY, CDR2 SMNVEV (reference sequence). The CDR3 bases are TGTGCCAGCAGTCTAATAGGCGGATTCGATGGCTACACCTTC. It yields the protein CASSLIGGFDGYTF.

The chain carries TRBV12-5 and TRBJ2-6; 8 bases fit TRBD2. After removal of 0 bases from V and 1 base from J, the junction contained 5 bases not matched to a gene. CDR3 length: 18 residues. From germline, CDR1 is LGHNT and CDR2 FRNRAP. Here the CDR3 DNA reads TGTGCTAGTGGTTTGGTAATAGCGGGGTTATCTGGGGCCAACGTCCTGACTTTC. It encodes CASGLVIAGLSGANVLTF.

The V call is TRBV19, the J call TRBJ2-1; 10 bases map to TRBD1. Germline-derived CDR1 and CDR2 are LNHDA and SQIVND (reference sequence). With 4 bases clipped from V and 6 bases from J, the junction kept 6 bases outside the gene matches. The CDR3 has 15 amino acids. The CDR3 DNA is TGTGCCAGTAGTAACCCGGGACAGGGGAGCAATGAGCAGTTCTTC. It yields the protein CASSNPGQGSNEQFF.

The chain combines TRBV4-3 with TRBJ2-7, with TRBD1 matching over 9 bases. Trimming at V came to 1 base and at J to 4 bases, leaving 8 bases not matched to a gene. In germline, CDR1 is LGHNA, CDR2 YSLEER. The CDR3 length is 16 residues. In nucleotides, the CDR3 is TGCGCCAGCAGCCAAGGTAGTCGGGACAGGGCGTACGAGCAGTACTTC. This translates into CASSQGSRDRAYEQYF.